The rows below give T cell receptor beta chains drawn from one sample of a study of cytomegalovirus exposure and HLA in healthy donors. TCRdb's table, derived via immunoSEQ multiplex PCR, lists solely in-frame clones and lacks some. The data hold fewer than 250,000 clones, with around 87% observed a single time. The sample was PBMCs. The receptors were sampled from a boy aged 2 to 10 in good health and CMV-seronegative. Both conserved end residues are part of each CDR3. The D gene is left open where the match is weak. Not all rows give a size; the values are once, few, many and, for expanded clones, a class.

V gene	D gene	clone size	J gene	CDR3 DNA	CDR3 protein
TRBV28	.	.	TRBJ2-7	TGTGCCAGCAGCCTCCCGGGGAGCTACGAGCAGTACTTC	CASSLPGSYEQYF
TRBV27	.	.	TRBJ1-1	TGTGCCAGCAGAAAAAGGGGCAGTGTCATGAACACTGAAGCTTTCTTT	CASRKRGSVMNTEAFF
TRBV5-1	.	.	TRBJ2-3	TGCGCCAGCAGCTTGGGGGACCTAGGAGGGGCAGATACGCAGTATTTT	CASSLGDLGGADTQYF
TRBV6-5	.	.	TRBJ1-1	TGTGCCAGCAGTCCTCAACAGGGCGAAGCTTTCTTT	CASSPQQGEAFF
TRBV6-1	TRBD2	few	TRBJ2-7	TGTGCCAGCAAAGAGCGGGGGATTGCCTACGAGCAGTACTTC	CASKERGIAYEQYF
TRBV7-8	.	.	TRBJ2-7	TGTGCCAGCAGCTTTGGGGTATCGGGGAGAGCCTACGAGCAGTACTTC	CASSFGVSGRAYEQYF
TRBV7-9	.	.	TRBJ1-1	TGTGCCAGCAGCTTAAGAACCTTGGACAGACTGAACACTGAAGCTTTCTTT	CASSLRTLDRLNTEAFF
TRBV28	TRBD2	.	TRBJ2-1	TGTGCCAGCAGTTTATGGGGCAGCGGGAGGGTGGATGAGCAGTTCTTC	CASSLWGSGRVDEQFF
TRBV19	TRBD1	.	TRBJ2-7	TGTGCCAGTAGCCGACAGGGTGCATCCTACGAGCAGTACTTC	CASSRQGASYEQYF
TRBV6-1	TRBD1	.	TRBJ1-5	TGTGCCAGCAACACAGGGGAGAGGCCCCAGCATTTT	CASNTGERPQHF
TRBV5-6	TRBD1	.	TRBJ2-7	TGTGCCAGCAGCCAAGTGGGGACAGCAACCTACGAGCAGTACTTC	CASSQVGTATYEQYF
TRBV6-4	TRBD2	.	TRBJ2-1	TGTGCCAGCAGTGAGAACCTAGCGGGAGTCGGGGAGCAGTTCTTC	CASSENLAGVGEQFF
TRBV10-3	.	.	TRBJ2-2	TGTGCCATCAGTCCCGGGACACATAACACCGGGGAGCTGCTTTTT	CAISPGTHNTGELLF
TRBV7-8	.	.	TRBJ2-1	TGTGCCAGCAGCCCGAGGGCACGAGTAGGCTCCTACAATGAGCAGTTCTTC	CASSPRARVGSYNEQFF
TRBV5-1	TRBD1	.	TRBJ1-1	TGCGCCAGCAGCTCCGGACAGGGCTTGGACACTGAAGCTTTCTTT	CASSSGQGLDTEAFF
TRBV6-6	.	.	TRBJ1-2	TGTGCCAGCAGCCCCCGACAGGAGGCCTATGGCTACACCTTC	CASSPRQEAYGYTF
TRBV29-1	.	.	TRBJ2-3	TGCAGCGCCCCCGGGGGGCCCTCCTCTTCAGTTAGAGCAGATACGCAGTATTTT	CSAPGGPSSSVRADTQYF
TRBV25-1	.	.	TRBJ1-1	TGTGCCAGCAGTGTCCAAGGGGGTATGAACACTGAAGCTTTCTTT	CASSVQGGMNTEAFF
TRBV19	.	.	TRBJ2-3	TGTGCCAGTAAACGGGGGGCGAGCACAGATACGCAGTATTTT	CASKRGASTDTQYF
TRBV18	.	.	TRBJ1-6	TGTGCCAGCTCACCGGTTGGGGGGACGGGCTCACCCCTCCACTTT	CASSPVGGTGSPLHF
TRBV5-1	TRBD1	.	TRBJ2-5	TGCGCCAGCAGCAGCGGACAGGGGGGAGAGACCCAGTACTTC	CASSSGQGGETQYF
TRBV7-3	.	.	TRBJ1-1	TGTGCCAGCAGCTTAACGGGCGTTCCGAGAGACACTGAAGCTTTCTTT	CASSLTGVPRDTEAFF
TRBV27	TRBD1	.	TRBJ2-3	TGTGCCAGCAGTAGCCGGGACAGGGGTATAGATACGCAGTATTTT	CASSSRDRGIDTQYF
TRBV4-2	.	.	TRBJ1-1	TGTGCCAGCAGCCTGGGCAGAGAAGCTTTCTTT	CASSLGREAFF
TRBV5-1	TRBD2	.	TRBJ2-7	TGCGCCAGCAGCGTACCAACTAGCGGGAGAGCCTACGAGCAGTACTTC	CASSVPTSGRAYEQYF
TRBV5-1	TRBD1	once	TRBJ1-6	TGCGCCAGCAGCGCTTGGGACAGCGATTCACCCCTCCACTTT	CASSAWDSDSPLHF
TRBV28	.	.	TRBJ2-4	TGTGCCAGCAGTTTATATCACGGACTAGCCAAAAACATTCAGTACTTC	CASSLYHGLAKNIQYF
TRBV28	.	once	TRBJ1-5	TGTGCCAGCAGGGCATATAGCAATCAGCCCCAGCATTTT	CASRAYSNQPQHF
TRBV7-9	TRBD2	.	TRBJ2-7	TGTGCCAGCAGCTTGAGGCTCGGGAGGACCTACGAGCAGTACTTC	CASSLRLGRTYEQYF
TRBV9	.	.	TRBJ2-1	TGTGCCAGCAGCGTAGTTGGGACTGGATACTACAATGAGCAGTTCTTC	CASSVVGTGYYNEQFF
TRBV5-6	TRBD1	.	TRBJ1-6	TGTGCCAGCAGCTTGGGGGAACAGGGGGCGAGTTCACCCCTCCACTTT	CASSLGEQGASSPLHF
TRBV19	.	.	TRBJ1-2	TGTGCCAGTTTTCAGGGAGGAGGTGGCTACACCTTC	CASFQGGGGYTF
TRBV28	TRBD2	.	TRBJ2-1	TGTGCCAGCAGTTTACCCACTAGCGGGGGGGCAAATGAGCAGTTCTTC	CASSLPTSGGANEQFF
TRBV6-5	.	few	TRBJ1-4	TGTGCCAGCCCTGGGAGGAGCGCGGGGGAAAAACTGTTTTTT	CASPGRSAGEKLFF
TRBV7-3	.	.	TRBJ2-7	TGTGCCAGCAGCTTAATGTCAGGGGCGGACGAGCAGTACTTC	CASSLMSGADEQYF
TRBV5-1	TRBD2	.	TRBJ2-2	TGCGCCAGCAGCAGACTAGCGGGGGGCACCGGGGGAACCGGGGAGCTGTTTTTT	CASSRLAGGTGGTGELFF
TRBV5-1	TRBD1	.	TRBJ2-1	TGCGCCAGCAGCTTGGCCGGGACAGATTCTCACAATGAGCAGTTCTTC	CASSLAGTDSHNEQFF
TRBV27	.	.	TRBJ2-5	TGTGCCAGCAGTTTTGGCCCCCCCTCCGACAGGAGCGAGACCCAGTACTTC	CASSFGPPSDRSETQYF
TRBV28	TRBD1	.	TRBJ2-1	TGTGCCAGCTCCAAGCGGGACAGGGGATACAATGAGCAGTTCTTC	CASSKRDRGYNEQFF
TRBV14	.	.	TRBJ2-7	TGTGCCAGCAGCCCGCATCGCTACGAGCAGTACTTC	CASSPHRYEQYF
TRBV28	TRBD1	.	TRBJ1-1	TGTGCCAGTAGACCGGACAGGGCCACTGAAGCTTTCTTT	CASRPDRATEAFF
TRBV9	.	once	TRBJ1-6	TGTGCCAGCAGCGTAGAGAAGGGAGGAAGCTATAATTCACCCCTCCACTTT	CASSVEKGGSYNSPLHF
TRBV7-3	.	few	TRBJ1-1	TGTGCCAGCAGCGCCACACAGGGGAACACTGAAGCTTTCTTT	CASSATQGNTEAFF
TRBV4-1	TRBD1	.	TRBJ2-7	TGCGCCAGCAGCCAAGATCCGGGACAGGGGATCTACGAGCAGTACTTC	CASSQDPGQGIYEQYF
TRBV27	TRBD2	.	TRBJ2-5	TGTGCCAGCAGCCATCGGGGGACTAGCGGGAGGTCGGAGACCCAGTACTTC	CASSHRGTSGRSETQYF
TRBV7-3	.	.	TRBJ1-3	TGTGCCAGCAGCCTAGTCGGGGGGGATCTAAACACCATATATTTT	CASSLVGGDLNTIYF
TRBV15	TRBD2	.	TRBJ2-1	TGTGCCACCAGCAGGGTAGCGGGGGGGTTATACAATGAGCAGTTCTTC	CATSRVAGGLYNEQFF